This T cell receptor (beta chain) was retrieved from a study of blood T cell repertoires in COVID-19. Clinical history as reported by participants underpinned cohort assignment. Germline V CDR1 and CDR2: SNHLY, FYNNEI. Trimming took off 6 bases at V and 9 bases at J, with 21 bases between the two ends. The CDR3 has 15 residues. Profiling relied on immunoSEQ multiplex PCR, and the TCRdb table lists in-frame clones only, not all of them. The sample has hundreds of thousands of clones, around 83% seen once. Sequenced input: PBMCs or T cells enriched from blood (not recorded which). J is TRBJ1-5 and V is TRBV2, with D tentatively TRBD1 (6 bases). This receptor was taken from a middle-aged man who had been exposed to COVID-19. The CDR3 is CASREAGALGGPQHF. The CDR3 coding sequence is TGTGCCAGCAGGGAGGCAGGGGCCCTGGGTGGGCCCCAGCATTTT.